This TCR beta chain originates from a study of cytomegalovirus exposure and HLA in healthy donors. Study observations and caveats: Associated with cytomegalovirus, according to the listing, were 170 or so TCR beta chains. A later analysis, which compared TCR beta chains of equal frequency, found the HLA-associated ones more clonally expanded.

PCR involved 60 Vbeta and 13 Jbeta primers. The repertoire was sequenced with immunoSEQ multiplex PCR; TCRdb's copy has only in-frame clones and lacks some. The sample lists 170,000 or so clones, about 80% occurring once. The donors, nominally healthy at sampling, likely had unrecorded immune exposures. There are a few counts of this clone. What it binds is not known. This CDR3 has 14 residues. Deletions cut 1 base from V and 4 bases from J, with 8 bases between. CDR1 SGHKS and CDR2 YYEKEE come from the germline V gene (reference sequence). This clonotype originated in a boy under 18 in good health and CMV-seronegative. The chain combines TRBV5-5 with TRBJ1-4; D gene ambiguous. The sample comprised PBMCs. This CDR3 reads CASSLNGVNEKLFF. The CDR3 coding sequence is TGTGCCAGCAGCTTGAACGGAGTTAATGAAAAACTGTTTTTT.